Here is one T cell receptor (beta chain) with its context. Antigen unknown. The CDR3 extends over 18 amino acids. Germline V lookup: CDR1 SGHTA, CDR2 FQGNSA. J lost 1 base, V lost 4 bases, and 11 bases had no gene match. Treated in the United States were all of the participants with HIV. The sample comes from a study of long-term antiretroviral therapy in people with HIV. Study-level results: Blood, drawn from about 2004 to 2017, may reflect older ART regimens. At every time point, clones expanded before ART dominated the repertoire. Narrower CDR3 length ranges marked HIV repertoires relative to controls.

Investigators performed immunoSEQ version v3.0 at survey level. The repertoire was sequenced with immunoSEQ multiplex PCR; TCRdb's copy has only in-frame clones and lacks some. The repertoire holds about 20,000 clones, with 75% to 85% as singletons. This specimen was unsorted PBMCs, taken 0.2 years after starting antiretroviral therapy. This clonotype originated in a woman aged 40-49 years with HIV. V is TRBV7-2 and J is TRBJ2-1, with 9 positions matching TRBD2. CDR3 sequence (DNA): TGTGCCAGCAGCTCCCGGGGGGCGGGAGGGCCGTCCTACAATGAGCAGTTCTTC. Its translation is CASSSRGAGGPSYNEQFF.